The rows below give T cell receptor beta chains drawn from one sample of a study of CD4 T cells in relation to SARS-CoV-2 and coronaviruses. Sequenced by immunoSEQ multiplex PCR; TCRdb stores in-frame clones only, minus some. This sample yields roughly 16,000 clones, of which around 77% are seen a single time; around 9.1% belongs to the top ten. The antigens for these receptors are not known. Sequences were obtained from CD4+ T cells from PBMCs, cultured in vitro. The receptors here all came from a human donor in good health. CDR3s include the opening cysteine and the closing phenylalanine or tryptophan. Each record gives: CDR3 DNA, CDR3 protein, clone size, J gene, V gene, D gene. The D gene is left open where the match is weak. Some rows have no size entry. The others give once, few or many, or a class for an expanded clone.

TGTGCCAGCAGTTACTCGAAAGGCGTGTACGAGCAGTACTTC CASSYSKGVYEQYF NA TRBJ2-7 TRBV6-5 NA
TGCAGCGTGGGTCTGGGGCAGGGGAATGAAAAACTGTTTTTT CSVGLGQGNEKLFF NA TRBJ1-4 TRBV29-1 NA
TGTGCCAGCAGCTTGAGTCCGAGTGTGCCTGAAGCTTTCTTT CASSLSPSVPEAFF NA TRBJ1-1 TRBV5-5 NA
TGTGCCAGTAGTATTGCTAGGGAGGACATTCAGTACTTC CASSIAREDIQYF NA TRBJ2-4 TRBV19 NA
TGTGCCAGCAGTTTACCGCTCGGTCGTGAGACCCAGTACTTC CASSLPLGRETQYF once TRBJ2-5 TRBV28 NA
TGCGCCAGCAGCCCCCCTCGGGGAGGGGCAGATACGCAGTATTTT CASSPPRGGADTQYF NA TRBJ2-3 TRBV5-1 TRBD2
TGTGCCAGCAGATCGGGACAGTCTGAAAAACTGTTTTTT CASRSGQSEKLFF NA TRBJ1-4 TRBV28 TRBD1
TGTGCCACCCGACCCGGGGGGGCGAACGAGCAGTACTTC CATRPGGANEQYF NA TRBJ2-7 TRBV2 TRBD2
TGCGCCAGCAGCTCGGAGACAGGGCTCTACAATGAGCAGTTCTTC CASSSETGLYNEQFF few TRBJ2-1 TRBV5-1 TRBD1
TGCGCCAGCACCTTGGATTCGGGGGCACAGGGTACTGAAGCTTTCTTT CASTLDSGAQGTEAFF NA TRBJ1-1 TRBV5-1 NA
TGCAGTGCTTCAGGGGTTAACGAGCAGTACTTC CSASGVNEQYF NA TRBJ2-7 TRBV20-1 NA
TGTGCCAGCTCACCAGGGCGGCAGTGGGAGCAGTACTTC CASSPGRQWEQYF NA TRBJ2-7 TRBV18 NA
TGTGCCAGCGCCTGGACAGGGTTCGAAGATACGCAGTATTTT CASAWTGFEDTQYF NA TRBJ2-3 TRBV18 TRBD1
TGTGCCAGCAGTTACTCGGTGGGGTTTGGCACTGAAGCTTTCTTT CASSYSVGFGTEAFF NA TRBJ1-1 TRBV6-5 NA
TGCGCCAGCAGCCTCATGATTAATACCTACGAGCAGTACTTC CASSLMINTYEQYF NA TRBJ2-7 TRBV5-1 NA
TGTGCCAGCAGTCGAACGGGTACTGGGGCCAACGTCCTGACTTTC CASSRTGTGANVLTF NA TRBJ2-6 TRBV5-4 NA
TGTGCCAGCAGCGGACAGGAACGAGAGACCCAGTACTTC CASSGQERETQYF NA TRBJ2-5 TRBV7-2 TRBD1
TGCGCCAGCAGTGACAGCCTCTCGAACACTGAAGCTTTCTTT CASSDSLSNTEAFF NA TRBJ1-1 TRBV10-1 NA
TGTGCCAGCAGCCAAGATGGGACTAGCGGGAGTTACGAGCAGTACTTC CASSQDGTSGSYEQYF few TRBJ2-7 TRBV4-2 TRBD2
TGCAGTGCTAGTCGAACTAGCGGGAGTCGTGAGCAGTTCTTC CSASRTSGSREQFF once TRBJ2-1 TRBV20-1 TRBD2
TGCGCCAGCAGTCAATTGGGTGGAGTAGCGGGAGGGCCAGGGGACAATAATGAGCAGTTCTTC CASSQLGGVAGGPGDNNEQFF NA TRBJ2-1 TRBV23-1 TRBD2
TGTGCCAGCAGCTTAAGTCCGGGGTTGAATTCACCCCTCCACTTT CASSLSPGLNSPLHF NA TRBJ1-6 TRBV7-3 NA
TGCGCCAGCGGGCCGGGACTGGTCTCTGGGGCCAACGTCCTGACTTTC CASGPGLVSGANVLTF NA TRBJ2-6 TRBV23-1 NA